This T cell receptor (beta chain) was sequenced during a study of T cells in Graves' hyperthyroidism and ophthalmopathy. About the research overall: Peripheral blood specimens were obtained at initial diagnosis, prior to any treatment.

The diagnoses drew upon clinical symptoms, serum thyroxine and TRAb, thyroid ultrasound and orbital computed tomography. Template material for amplifying TCR beta CDR3 regions consisted of RNA transcripts. With the HTBI primer set, the TCR CDR3 went through a first round of RT-PCR. TCRdb analysed the multiplex PCR reads with MiXCR anew, one entry per CDR3 protein. The table shows hundreds of thousands of distinct CDR3 sequences, with nearly 15% occurring only once. Trimming stripped 2 bases from V and 13 bases from J, with 17 bases between. CDR3 size: 13 residues. The V gene's germline CDR1 is MNHEY and CDR2 SVGAGI.

Sample: blood. The clonotype comes from a woman aged 60-75 years with Graves' ophthalmopathy. J is TRBJ2-5 and V is TRBV6-5; D is possibly TRBD1 (7 bases). The CDR3 region has the DNA TGTGCCAGCAGTTACACCCGGGGGACAGCCTTGTACTTC. It translates to CASSYTRGTALYF.